The sequence of this T cell receptor beta chain was determined in a study of radiotherapy plus CTLA-4 blockade in lung cancer. Profiling relied on immunoSEQ multiplex PCR, and the TCRdb table lists in-frame clones only, not all of them. The table shows some 70,000 clones, with approximately 79% occurring only once. The ends lost 3 bases at V and 1 base at J; junction bases unmatched: 6. CDR1 KGHSH and CDR2 LQKENI come from the germline V gene. The CDR3 totals 16 residues. This sequence was found in a human donor with non-small cell lung cancer who had a complete response to radiotherapy plus ipilimumab. The chain couples TRBV18 to TRBJ2-1, with 7 nucleotides matching TRBD1. The sequenced sample was peripheral blood, obtained from a patient treated with radiotherapy plus ipilimumab. For the CDR3, the DNA is TGTGCCAGCTCACCTCGGGACAGCGGTTCCTACAATGAGCAGTTCTTC. Protein sequence: CASSPRDSGSYNEQFF.